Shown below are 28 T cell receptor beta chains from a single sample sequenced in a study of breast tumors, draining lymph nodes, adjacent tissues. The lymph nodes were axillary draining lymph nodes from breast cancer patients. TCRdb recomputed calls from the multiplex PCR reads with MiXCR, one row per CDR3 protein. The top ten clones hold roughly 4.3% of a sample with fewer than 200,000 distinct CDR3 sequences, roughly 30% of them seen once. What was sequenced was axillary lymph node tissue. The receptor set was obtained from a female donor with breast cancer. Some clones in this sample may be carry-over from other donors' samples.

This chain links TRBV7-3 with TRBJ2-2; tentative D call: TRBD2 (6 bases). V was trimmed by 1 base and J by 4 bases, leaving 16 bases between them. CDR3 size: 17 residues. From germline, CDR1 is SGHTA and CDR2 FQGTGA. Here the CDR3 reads CASSLRSGGTGTGELFF. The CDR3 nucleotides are TGTGCCAGCAGCTTAAGATCAGGAGGGACCGGCACCGGGGAGCTGTTTTTT.

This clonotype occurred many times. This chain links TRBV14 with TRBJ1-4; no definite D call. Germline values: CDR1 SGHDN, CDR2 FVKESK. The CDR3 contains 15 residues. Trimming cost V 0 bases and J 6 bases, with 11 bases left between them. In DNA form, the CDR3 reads TGTGCCAGCAGCCAAGATTATGGATTTGATGAAAAACTGTTTTTT. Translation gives CASSQDYGFDEKLFF.

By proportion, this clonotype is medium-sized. CDR3 nucleotide sequence: TGCAGTGCTAGGACAGGGGGCCGAGAGACCCAGTACTTC. Translation gives CSARTGGRETQYF. The gene calls are TRBV20-1 and TRBJ2-5, with TRBD1 identical over 10 bases. Trimming at V came to 3 bases and at J to 4 bases, leaving 2 bases not matched to a gene. The CDR3 extends over 13 amino acids. CDR1 and CDR2 (germline): DFQATT, SNEGSKA (reference sequence).

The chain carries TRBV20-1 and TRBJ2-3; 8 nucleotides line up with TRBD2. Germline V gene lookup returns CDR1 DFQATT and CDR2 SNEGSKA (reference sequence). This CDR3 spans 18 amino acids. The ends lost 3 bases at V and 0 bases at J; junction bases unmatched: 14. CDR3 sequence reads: CSARGISSGSSSTDTQYF. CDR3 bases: TGCAGTGCTAGGGGGATCTCTAGCGGGTCTTCTAGCACAGATACGCAGTATTTT.

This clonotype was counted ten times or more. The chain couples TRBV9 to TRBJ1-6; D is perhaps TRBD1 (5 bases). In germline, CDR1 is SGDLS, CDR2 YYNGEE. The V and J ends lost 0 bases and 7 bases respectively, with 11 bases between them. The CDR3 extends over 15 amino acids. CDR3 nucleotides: TGTGCCAGCAGCGTAGCAGGGACGGACAATTCACCCCTCCACTTT. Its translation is CASSVAGTDNSPLHF.

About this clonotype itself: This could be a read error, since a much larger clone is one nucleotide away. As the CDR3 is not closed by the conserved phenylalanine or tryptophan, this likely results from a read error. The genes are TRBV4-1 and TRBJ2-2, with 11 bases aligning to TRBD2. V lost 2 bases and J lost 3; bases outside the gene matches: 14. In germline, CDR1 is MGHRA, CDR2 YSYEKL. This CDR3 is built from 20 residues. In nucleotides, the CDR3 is TGCGCCAGCAGCCAACGACTGCCGGCTAGCGGGAGGACCTACACCGGGGAGCTGTTTCTT. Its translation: CASSQRLPASGRTYTGELFL.

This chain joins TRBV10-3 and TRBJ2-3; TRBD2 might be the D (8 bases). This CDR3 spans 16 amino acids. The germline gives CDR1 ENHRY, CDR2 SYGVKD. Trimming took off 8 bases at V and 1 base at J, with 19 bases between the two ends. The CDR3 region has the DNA TGTGCCATCGGAAGGGACAGAGCGGGAGGCACAGATACGCAGTATTTT. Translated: CAIGRDRAGGTDTQYF.

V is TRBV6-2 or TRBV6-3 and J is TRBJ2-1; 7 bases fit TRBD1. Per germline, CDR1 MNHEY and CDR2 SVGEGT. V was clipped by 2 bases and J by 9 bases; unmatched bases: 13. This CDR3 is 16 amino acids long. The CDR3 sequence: CASSYGLRDSLVEQFF. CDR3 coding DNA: TGTGCCAGCAGTTACGGTCTCAGGGACAGCCTTGTTGAGCAGTTCTTC.

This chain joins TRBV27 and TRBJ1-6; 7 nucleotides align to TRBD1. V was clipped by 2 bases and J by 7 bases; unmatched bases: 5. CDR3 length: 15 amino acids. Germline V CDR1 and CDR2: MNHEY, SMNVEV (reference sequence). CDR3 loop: CASSLNRGGNSPLHF. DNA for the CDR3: TGTGCCAGCAGTTTAAACAGGGGAGGGAATTCACCCCTCCACTTT.

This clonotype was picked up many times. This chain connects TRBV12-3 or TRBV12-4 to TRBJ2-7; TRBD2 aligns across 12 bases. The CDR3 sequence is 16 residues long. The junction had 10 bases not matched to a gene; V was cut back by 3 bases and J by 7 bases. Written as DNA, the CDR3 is TGTGCCAGCAGTTTCGGACTAGCGGGATCGGTTCGGGAGCAGTACTTC. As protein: CASSFGLAGSVREQYF.

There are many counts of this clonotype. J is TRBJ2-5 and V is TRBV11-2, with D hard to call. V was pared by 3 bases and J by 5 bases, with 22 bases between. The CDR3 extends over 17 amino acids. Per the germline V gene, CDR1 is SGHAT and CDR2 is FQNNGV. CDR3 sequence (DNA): TGTGCCAGCAGCTTTGGTATTGAGGCTGTGGGCCGGGAGACCCAGTACTTC. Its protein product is CASSFGIEAVGRETQYF.

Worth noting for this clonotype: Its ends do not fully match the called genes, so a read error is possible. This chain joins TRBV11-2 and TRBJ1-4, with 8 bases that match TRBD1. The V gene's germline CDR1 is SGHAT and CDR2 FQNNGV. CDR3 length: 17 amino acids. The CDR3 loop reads CASSLTRTGKANEKLFF. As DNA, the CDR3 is TGTGCCAGCAGCTTAACCAGGACAGGGAAGGCTAATGAAAAGCTGTTTTTT.

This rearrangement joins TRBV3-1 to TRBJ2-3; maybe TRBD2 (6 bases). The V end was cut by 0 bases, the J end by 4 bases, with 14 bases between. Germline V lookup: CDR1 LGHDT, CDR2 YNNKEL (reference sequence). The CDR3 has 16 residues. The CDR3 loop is CASSQEDYQVADTQYF. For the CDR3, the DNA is TGTGCCAGCAGCCAAGAGGACTACCAGGTGGCAGATACGCAGTATTTT.

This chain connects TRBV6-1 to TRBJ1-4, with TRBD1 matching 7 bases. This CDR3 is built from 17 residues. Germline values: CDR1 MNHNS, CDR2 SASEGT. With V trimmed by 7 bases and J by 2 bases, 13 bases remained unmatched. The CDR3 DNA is TGTGCCAGCACTTTGACAGGGTGGGGGTCCACTAATGAAAAACTGTTTTTT. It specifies CASTLTGWGSTNEKLFF.

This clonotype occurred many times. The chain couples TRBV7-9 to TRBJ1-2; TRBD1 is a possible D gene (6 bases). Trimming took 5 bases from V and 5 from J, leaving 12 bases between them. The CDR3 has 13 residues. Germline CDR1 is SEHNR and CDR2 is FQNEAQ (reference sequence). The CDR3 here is CASSRRDIYGYTF. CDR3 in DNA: TGTGCCAGCAGCCGACGGGACATTTATGGCTACACCTTC.

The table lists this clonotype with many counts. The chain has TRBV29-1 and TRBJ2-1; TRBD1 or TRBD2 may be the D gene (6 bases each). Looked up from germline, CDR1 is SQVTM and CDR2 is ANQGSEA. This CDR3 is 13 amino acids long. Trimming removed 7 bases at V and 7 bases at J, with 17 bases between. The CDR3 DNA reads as TGCAGCGCTAGGGGGACTCCATGGAATGAGCAGTTCTTC. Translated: CSARGTPWNEQFF.

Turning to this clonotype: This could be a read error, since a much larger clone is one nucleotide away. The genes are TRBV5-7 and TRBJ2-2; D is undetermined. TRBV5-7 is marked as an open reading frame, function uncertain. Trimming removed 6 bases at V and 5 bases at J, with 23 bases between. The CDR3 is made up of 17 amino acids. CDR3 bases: TGTGCCAGCACCTCCCCGGCACCGGGCAAGTGGACCGGGGAGCTGTTTTTT. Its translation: CASTSPAPGKWTGELFF.

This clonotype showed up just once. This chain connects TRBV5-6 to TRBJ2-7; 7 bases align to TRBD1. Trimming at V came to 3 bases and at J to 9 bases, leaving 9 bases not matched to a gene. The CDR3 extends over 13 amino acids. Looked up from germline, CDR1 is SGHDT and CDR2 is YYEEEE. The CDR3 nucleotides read TGTGCCAGCAGCTCTACAGGGGCCGAACTGCAGTACTTC. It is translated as CASSSTGAELQYF.

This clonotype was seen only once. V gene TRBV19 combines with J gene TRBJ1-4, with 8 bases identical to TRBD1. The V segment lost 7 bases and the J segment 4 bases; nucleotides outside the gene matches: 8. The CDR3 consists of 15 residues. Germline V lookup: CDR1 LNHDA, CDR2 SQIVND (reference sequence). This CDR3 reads CASNSAGQVNEKLFF. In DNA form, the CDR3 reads TGTGCCAGTAATTCAGCGGGACAGGTTAATGAAAAACTGTTTTTT.

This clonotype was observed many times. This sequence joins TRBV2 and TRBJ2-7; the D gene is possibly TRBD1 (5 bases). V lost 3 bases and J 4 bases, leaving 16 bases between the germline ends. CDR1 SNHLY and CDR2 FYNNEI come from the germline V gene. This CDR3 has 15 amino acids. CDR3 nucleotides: TGTGCCAGCAGTGAGGGGCAGGTATCTTGGTACGAGCAGTACTTC. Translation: CASSEGQVSWYEQYF.

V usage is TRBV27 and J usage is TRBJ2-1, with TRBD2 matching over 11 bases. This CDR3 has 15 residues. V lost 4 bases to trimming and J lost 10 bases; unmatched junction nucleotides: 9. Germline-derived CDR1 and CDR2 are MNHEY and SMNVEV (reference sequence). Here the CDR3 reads CASSWSSGRADEQFF. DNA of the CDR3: TGTGCCAGCAGTTGGAGTAGCGGGAGGGCCGACGAGCAGTTCTTC.

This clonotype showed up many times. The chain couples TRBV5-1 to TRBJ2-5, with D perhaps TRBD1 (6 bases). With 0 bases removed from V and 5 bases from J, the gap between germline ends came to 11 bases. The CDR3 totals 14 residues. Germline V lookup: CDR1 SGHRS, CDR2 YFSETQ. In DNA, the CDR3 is TGCGCCAGCAGCTTGGCCGTGGGGGCGGAGACCCAGTACTTC. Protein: CASSLAVGAETQYF.

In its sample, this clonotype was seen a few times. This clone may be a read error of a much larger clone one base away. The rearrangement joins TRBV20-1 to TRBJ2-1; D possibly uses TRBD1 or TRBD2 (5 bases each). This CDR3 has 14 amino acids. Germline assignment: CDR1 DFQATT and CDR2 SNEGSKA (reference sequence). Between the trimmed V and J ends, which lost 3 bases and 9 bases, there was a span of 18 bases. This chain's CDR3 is CSARETRGQSEQFF. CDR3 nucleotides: TGCAGTGCTAGGGAAACTCGGGGCCAATCTGAGCAGTTCTTC.

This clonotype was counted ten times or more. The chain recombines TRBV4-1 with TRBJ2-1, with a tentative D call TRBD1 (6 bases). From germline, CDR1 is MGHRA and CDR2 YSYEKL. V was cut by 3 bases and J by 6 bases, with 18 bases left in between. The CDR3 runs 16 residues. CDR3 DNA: TGCGCCAGCAGCCAGACCCGCCAGGGGTCAGGCAATGAGCAGTTCTTC. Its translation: CASSQTRQGSGNEQFF.

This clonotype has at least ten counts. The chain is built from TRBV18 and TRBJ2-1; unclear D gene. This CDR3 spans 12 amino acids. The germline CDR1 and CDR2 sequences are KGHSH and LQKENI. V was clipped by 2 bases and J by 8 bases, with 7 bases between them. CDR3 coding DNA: TGTGCCAGCTCACCAACCGGTTATGAGCAGTTCTTC. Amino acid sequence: CASSPTGYEQFF.

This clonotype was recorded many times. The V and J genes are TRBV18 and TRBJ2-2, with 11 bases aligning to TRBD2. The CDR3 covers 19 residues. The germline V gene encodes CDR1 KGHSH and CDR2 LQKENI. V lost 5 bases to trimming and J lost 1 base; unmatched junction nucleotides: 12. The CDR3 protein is CASSSSGTSGLLNTGELFF. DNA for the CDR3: TGTGCCAGCTCATCATCCGGGACTAGCGGACTTTTGAACACCGGGGAGCTGTTTTTT. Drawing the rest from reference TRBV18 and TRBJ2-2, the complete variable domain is NAGVMQNPRHLVRRRGQEARLRCSPMKGHSHVYWYRQLPEEGLKFMVYLQKENIIDESGMPKERFSAEFPKEGPSILRIQQVVRGDSAAYFCASSSSGTSGLLNTGELFFGEGSRLTVL.

This CDR3 is CASSSLDGTYEQYF. The CDR3 bases are TGTGCCAGCAGCTCCCTGGACGGTACCTACGAGCAGTACTTC. The chain employs TRBV7-3 and TRBJ2-7; no reliable D call. This CDR3 region has 14 residues. Germline V gene sequence: CDR1 SGHTA, CDR2 FQGTGA. V was clipped by 4 bases and J by 2 bases, with 12 bases between them.

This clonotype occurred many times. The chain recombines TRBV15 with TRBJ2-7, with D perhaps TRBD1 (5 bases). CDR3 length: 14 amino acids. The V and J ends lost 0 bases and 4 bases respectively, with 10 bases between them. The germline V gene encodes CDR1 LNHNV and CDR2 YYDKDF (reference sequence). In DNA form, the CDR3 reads TGTGCCACCAGCAGAGATAAGGGGCGGTACGAGCAGTACTTC. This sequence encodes CATSRDKGRYEQYF.